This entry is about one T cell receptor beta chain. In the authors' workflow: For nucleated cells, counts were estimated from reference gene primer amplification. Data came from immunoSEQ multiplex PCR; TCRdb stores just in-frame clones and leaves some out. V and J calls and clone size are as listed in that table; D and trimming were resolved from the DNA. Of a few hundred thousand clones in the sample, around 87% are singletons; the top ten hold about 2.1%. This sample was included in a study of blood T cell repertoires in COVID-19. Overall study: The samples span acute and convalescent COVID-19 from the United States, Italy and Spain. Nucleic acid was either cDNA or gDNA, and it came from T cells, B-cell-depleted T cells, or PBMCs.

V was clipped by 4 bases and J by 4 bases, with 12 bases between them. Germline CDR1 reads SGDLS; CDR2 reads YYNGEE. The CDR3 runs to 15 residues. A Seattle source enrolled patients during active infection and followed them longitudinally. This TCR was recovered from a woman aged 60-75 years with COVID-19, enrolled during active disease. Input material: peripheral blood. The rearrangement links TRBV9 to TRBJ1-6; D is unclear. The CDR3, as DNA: TGTGCCAGCAGCCCCCGAGGCGGTTATAATTCACCCCTCCACTTT. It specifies CASSPRGGYNSPLHF.